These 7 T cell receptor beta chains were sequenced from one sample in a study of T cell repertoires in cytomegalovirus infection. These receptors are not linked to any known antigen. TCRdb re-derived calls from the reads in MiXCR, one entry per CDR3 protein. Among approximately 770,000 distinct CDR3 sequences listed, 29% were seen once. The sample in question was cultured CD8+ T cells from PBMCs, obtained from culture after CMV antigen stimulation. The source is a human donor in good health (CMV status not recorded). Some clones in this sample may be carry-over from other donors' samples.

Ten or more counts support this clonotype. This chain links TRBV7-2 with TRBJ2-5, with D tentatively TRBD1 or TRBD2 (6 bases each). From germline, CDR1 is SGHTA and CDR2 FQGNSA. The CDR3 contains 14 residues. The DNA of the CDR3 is TGTGCTTCCAGGCGAGGGGGGCCGGGGGAGACCCAGTACTTC. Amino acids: CASRRGGPGETQYF.

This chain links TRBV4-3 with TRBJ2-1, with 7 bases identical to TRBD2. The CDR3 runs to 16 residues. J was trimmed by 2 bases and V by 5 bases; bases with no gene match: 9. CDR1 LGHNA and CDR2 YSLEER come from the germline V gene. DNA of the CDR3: TGCGCCAGCAGCTGGGGAGGGGATAGTGCCTACAATGAGCAGTTCTTC. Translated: CASSWGGDSAYNEQFF.

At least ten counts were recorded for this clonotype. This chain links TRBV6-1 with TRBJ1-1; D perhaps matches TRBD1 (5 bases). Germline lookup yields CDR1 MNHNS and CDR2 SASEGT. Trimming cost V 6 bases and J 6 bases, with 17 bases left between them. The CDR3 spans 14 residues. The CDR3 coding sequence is TGTGCCAGCAGACAGGAGAGTCTTATCGCTGAAGCTTTCTTT. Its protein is CASRQESLIAEAFF.

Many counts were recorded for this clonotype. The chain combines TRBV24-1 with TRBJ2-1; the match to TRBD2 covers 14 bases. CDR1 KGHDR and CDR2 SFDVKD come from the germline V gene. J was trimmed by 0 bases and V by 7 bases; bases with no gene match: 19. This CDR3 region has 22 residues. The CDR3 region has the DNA TGTGCCACCAGCCACCTCCCCGGGCGACTAGCGGGGGGGCTTCACTCCTACAATGAGCAGTTCTTC. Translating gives CATSHLPGRLAGGLHSYNEQFF.

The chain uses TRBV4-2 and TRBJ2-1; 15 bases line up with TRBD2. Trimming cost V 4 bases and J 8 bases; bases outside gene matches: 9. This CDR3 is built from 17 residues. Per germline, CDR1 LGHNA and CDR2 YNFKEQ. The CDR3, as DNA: TGTGCCAGCAGCCCAAAGGGACTAGCGGGGGGATGGGATGAGCAGTTCTTC. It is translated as CASSPKGLAGGWDEQFF.

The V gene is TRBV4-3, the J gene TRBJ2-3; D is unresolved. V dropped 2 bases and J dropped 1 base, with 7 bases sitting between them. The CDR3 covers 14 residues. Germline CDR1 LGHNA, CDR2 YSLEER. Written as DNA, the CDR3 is TGCGCCAGCAGCCAATTCGACGGCACAGATACGCAGTATTTT. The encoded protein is CASSQFDGTDTQYF.

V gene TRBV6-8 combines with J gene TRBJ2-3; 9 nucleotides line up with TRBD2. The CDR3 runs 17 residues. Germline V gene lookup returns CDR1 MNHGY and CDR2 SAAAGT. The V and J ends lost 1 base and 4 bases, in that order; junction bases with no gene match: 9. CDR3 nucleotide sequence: TGTGCCAGCAGTTACTGGGGGGCGGGGGGGCTGCCAGATACGCAGTATTTT. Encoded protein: CASSYWGAGGLPDTQYF.